These 16 T cell receptor beta chains share one sample of origin, sequenced in a study of cytomegalovirus exposure and HLA in healthy donors. 60 Vbeta and 13 Jbeta primers were used in PCR. This table comes from immunoSEQ multiplex PCR, and its TCRdb copy is limited to in-frame clones, with some not included. The table shows 90,000 to 120,000 clones, with 60% to 75% occurring only once. The sequenced material came from PBMCs. These receptors originate from a young man in good health and CMV-seronegative.

This CDR3 is CASSLVGTRNSNYGYTF. For the CDR3, the DNA is TGTGCCAGCAGCTTAGTTGGCACTAGGAACTCTAACTATGGCTACACCTTC. V gene TRBV7-2 combines with J gene TRBJ1-2; D call uncertain. Trimming shortened V by 1 base and J by 0 bases, and 15 bases separated the two germline ends. The CDR3 spans 17 residues. Germline CDR1 and CDR2: SGHTA and FQGNSA. The full variable domain, in which reference TRBV7-2 and TRBJ1-2 provide the parts outside the CDR3, is GAGVSQSPSNKVTEKGKDVELRCDPISGHTALYWYRQSLGQGLEFLIYFQGNSAPDKSGLPSDRFSAERTGGSVSTLTIQRTQQEDSAVYLCASSLVGTRNSNYGYTFGSGTRLTVV.

A note on this clone: Other DNA variants within this sample encode the same CDR3. This sequence joins TRBV28 and TRBJ1-3; D is perhaps TRBD1 (6 bases). Trimming pared 5 bases from V and 0 bases from J, leaving 11 bases between. The CDR3 runs to 15 residues. Germline CDR1 and CDR2: MDHEN and SYDVKM. The CDR3 is CASSRQGYSGNTIYF. In nucleotides, the CDR3 is TGTGCCAGCAGTCGTCAGGGGTACTCTGGAAACACCATATATTTT.

The V gene is TRBV9, the J gene TRBJ2-7; TRBD2 matches at 10 bases. V trimming: 2 bases; J trimming: 9 bases; junction bases outside the gene matches: 11. Germline V CDR1 and CDR2: SGDLS, YYNGEE. This CDR3 has 15 amino acids. The CDR3: CASSVGGTSVNGQYF. The CDR3 bases are TGTGCCAGCAGCGTGGGAGGGACTAGCGTAAACGGGCAGTACTTC.

In this sample, this clone turned up a few times. The V call is TRBV30, the J call TRBJ2-3, with 15 bases fitting TRBD2. Trimming took 8 bases from V and 5 from J; bases not matched to a gene: 5. Germline V gene data show CDR1 as GTSNPN and CDR2 as SVGIG (reference sequence). The CDR3 consists of 14 residues. In DNA, the CDR3 is TGTGCCGGGACTAGCGGGGGGTTGGTAGATACGCAGTATTTT. It specifies CAGTSGGLVDTQYF.

The chain links TRBV29-1 to TRBJ2-2; D unresolved. CDR3 size: 11 residues. V was trimmed by 4 bases and J by 4 bases, leaving 4 bases between them. Germline CDR1 is SQVTM and CDR2 is ANQGSEA. The CDR3 spells CSVGSTGELFF. As DNA, the CDR3 is TGCAGCGTTGGCAGCACCGGGGAGCTGTTTTTT.

CDR3 amino acids: CASSLGGTIYF. The CDR3, as DNA: TGTGCCAGCAGTTTGGGAGGCACCATATATTTT. This rearrangement joins TRBV6-1 to TRBJ1-3; the D is unclear. This CDR3 contains 11 residues. Trimming pared 5 bases from V and 9 bases from J, leaving 8 bases between. Germline V CDR1 and CDR2: MNHNS, SASEGT.

J is TRBJ2-3 and V is TRBV6-4, with 10 bases fitting TRBD1. V shed 2 bases, J shed 4 bases, and the junction held 0 bases outside the gene matches. The CDR3 length is 14 residues. CDR1 and CDR2 (germline): MRHNA, SNTAGT. The CDR3 DNA sequence: TGTGCCAGCAGTGACGGACAGGGGGCAGATACGCAGTATTTT. It encodes CASSDGQGADTQYF.

The rearrangement joins TRBV7-9 to TRBJ2-7; D remains unclear. The germline V and J ends were trimmed by 6 bases and 3 bases, with 9 bases remaining between them. CDR1 SEHNR and CDR2 FQNEAQ come from the germline V gene (reference sequence). This CDR3 contains 12 residues. This chain's CDR3 is CASSSDFYEQYF. The CDR3 region has the DNA TGTGCCAGCAGTTCAGACTTCTACGAGCAGTACTTC.

The chain carries TRBV15 and TRBJ2-5; the match to TRBD1 covers 9 bases. With 3 bases clipped from V and 5 bases from J, the junction kept 7 bases outside the gene matches. CDR3 length: 15 residues. CDR1 and CDR2 from the germline V gene are LNHNV and YYDKDF (reference sequence). The CDR3 sequence is CATSSGDRAGETQYF. CDR3 in DNA: TGTGCCACCAGCAGTGGGGACAGGGCAGGTGAGACCCAGTACTTC.

This sequence joins TRBV7-2 and TRBJ2-5, with D perhaps matching TRBD2 (6 bases). Trimming removed 3 bases from V and 4 bases from J, with 15 bases in between. This CDR3 is built from 15 residues. The germline gives CDR1 SGHTA, CDR2 FQGNSA. In DNA, the CDR3 is TGTGCCAGCAGCTTCACTGGGGGGTTGGGAGAGACCCAGTACTTC. This gives the protein CASSFTGGLGETQYF.

This clone was observed a handful of times. Additional DNA sequences in this sample encode the identical CDR3. The chain carries TRBV5-1 and TRBJ2-1; no definite D call. The CDR3 consists of 13 residues. Trimming pared 0 bases from V and 4 bases from J, leaving 5 bases between. From germline, CDR1 is SGHRS and CDR2 YFSETQ. CDR3 protein: CASSLGTYNEQFF. The DNA for the CDR3 is TGCGCCAGCAGCTTGGGCACTTACAATGAGCAGTTCTTC.

The gene calls are TRBV5-1 and TRBJ1-6, with TRBD1 as a possible D gene (6 bases). This CDR3 has 15 residues. V gave up 3 bases and J gave up 4 bases, with 11 bases separating them. Germline CDR1 and CDR2: SGHRS and YFSETQ. The CDR3 nucleotides are TGCGCCAGCAGCTCGACAGGAGAGTATAATTCACCCCTCCACTTT. Translating gives CASSSTGEYNSPLHF. Full variable domain (missing parts from reference TRBV5-1 and TRBJ1-6): KAGVTQTPRYLIKTRGQQVTLSCSPISGHRSVSWYQQTPGQGLQFLFEYFSETQRNKGNFPGRFSGRQFSNSRSEMNVSTLELGDSALYLCASSSTGEYNSPLHFGNGTRLTVT.

The chain couples TRBV30 to TRBJ1-6; possible D gene TRBD1, 5 bases. V was clipped by 3 bases and J by 7 bases, with 16 bases between them. Germline CDR1 reads GTSNPN; CDR2 reads SVGIG (reference sequence). This CDR3 spans 15 amino acids. CDR3 coding DNA: TGTGCCTGGAGCCCAAGGGGCCCCCACAATTCACCCCTCCACTTT. It yields the protein CAWSPRGPHNSPLHF.

This clone was detected once. V is TRBV30 and J is TRBJ1-1, with D hard to call. Trimming left V 0 bases short and J 10 bases short, with 12 bases between. The germline gives CDR1 GTSNPN, CDR2 SVGIG (reference sequence). This CDR3 contains 12 residues. For the CDR3, the DNA is TGTGCCTGGAGTGTACTAGAACTTCGAGCTTTCTTT. As protein: CAWSVLELRAFF.

V is TRBV10-3 and J is TRBJ2-1; the match to TRBD1 covers 7 bases. The CDR3 covers 15 residues. V shed 6 bases and J 5 bases; nucleotides not matched to a gene: 10. CDR1 is ENHRY, CDR2 SYGVKD, per germline. The CDR3 loop reads CAISLTGTVNNEQFF. CDR3 DNA sequence: TGTGCCATCAGCCTGACAGGGACAGTAAACAATGAGCAGTTCTTC.

This clone was found once. This chain joins TRBV14 and TRBJ1-1; D ambiguous. V was pared by 0 bases and J by 2 bases, with 19 bases between. The germline CDR1 and CDR2 sequences are SGHDN and FVKESK. CDR3 length: 18 amino acids. CDR3 residues: CASSQEFLVRQSNTEAFF. Written as DNA, the CDR3 is TGTGCCAGCAGCCAAGAATTTCTTGTGCGGCAAAGCAACACTGAAGCTTTCTTT.